This entry lists 14 T cell receptor beta chains sequenced from one sample in a study of cytomegalovirus exposure and HLA in healthy donors. Amplification used 60 Vbeta primers and 13 Jbeta primers. Profiled with immunoSEQ multiplex PCR; TCRdb holds only in-frame clones, not every one. Here the sample spans fewer than 250,000 clones, around 80% being singletons. The sequenced material came from PBMCs. The receptors were sampled from a man between 35 and 55 years old in good health and CMV-seropositive.

The chain uses TRBV5-1 and TRBJ2-7, with 12 bases lining up with TRBD1. This CDR3 comprises 15 residues. Losses at the gene ends were 3 bases for V and 3 bases for J; bases not matched to a gene: 4. Germline V gene lookup returns CDR1 SGHRS and CDR2 YFSETQ. The CDR3 is CASSSGQGAFYEQYF. The CDR3 DNA sequence: TGCGCCAGCAGCTCGGGACAGGGGGCGTTCTACGAGCAGTACTTC. Looking up the rest from reference TRBV5-1 and TRBJ2-7 gives the full variable domain: KAGVTQTPRYLIKTRGQQVTLSCSPISGHRSVSWYQQTPGQGLQFLFEYFSETQRNKGNFPGRFSGRQFSNSRSEMNVSTLELGDSALYLCASSSGQGAFYEQYFGPGTRLTVT.

This chain joins TRBV7-9 and TRBJ2-1, with a possible D match to TRBD2 (6 bases). Trimming cost V 1 base and J 0 bases, with 13 bases left between them. CDR3 length: 17 residues. Germline loops: CDR1 SEHNR, CDR2 FQNEAQ (reference sequence). CDR3 region: CASSLDEATSSYNEQFF. The CDR3 DNA is TGTGCCAGCAGCTTAGACGAGGCGACTAGCTCCTACAATGAGCAGTTCTTC.

The chain couples TRBV15 to TRBJ2-5, with TRBD2 as a possible D gene (6 bases). Germline CDR1 LNHNV, CDR2 YYDKDF (reference sequence). The V end was cut by 4 bases, the J end by 1 base, with 16 bases between. The CDR3 is 16 residues long. This CDR3 is CATSTPPGRFQETQYF. Written as DNA, the CDR3 is TGTGCCACCAGCACACCCCCTGGGAGGTTCCAAGAGACCCAGTACTTC.

V is TRBV5-6 and J is TRBJ1-3; TRBD1 agrees at 8 bases. This CDR3 is built from 18 residues. Per the germline V gene, CDR1 is SGHDT and CDR2 is YYEEEE. The V and J ends lost 0 bases and 0 bases, in that order; junction bases with no gene match: 8. The CDR3 bases are TGTGCCAGCAGCTTGGGCACAGGGGGTACCTTCTCTGGAAACACCATATATTTT. Translation: CASSLGTGGTFSGNTIYF.

This chain links TRBV30 with TRBJ2-7; D unresolved. Germline loops: CDR1 GTSNPN, CDR2 SVGIG (reference sequence). Trimming left V 0 bases short and J 0 bases short, with 6 bases between. This CDR3 comprises 13 residues. This CDR3 reads CAWSVSISYEQYF. CDR3 DNA sequence: TGTGCCTGGAGTGTAAGCATCTCCTACGAGCAGTACTTC.

This sequence joins TRBV10-2 and TRBJ2-7; D call uncertain. In germline, CDR1 is WSHSY, CDR2 SAAADI. The CDR3 totals 13 residues. V lost 0 bases and J lost 3, with 6 bases in between. CDR3 sequence reads: CASSESYSYEQYV. The CDR3 DNA sequence: TGCGCCAGCAGTGAGTCTTACAGCTACGAGCAGTACGTC.

V and J are TRBV18 and TRBJ1-1, with 8 bases identical to TRBD1. The CDR3 extends over 15 amino acids. Germline assignment: CDR1 KGHSH and CDR2 LQKENI. V lost 3 bases to trimming and J lost 6 bases; unmatched junction nucleotides: 9. For the CDR3, the DNA is TGTGCCAGCTCACCCGCCGGCGGCAGGGGGCCTGAAGCTTTCTTT. Amino acids: CASSPAGGRGPEAFF.

The chain has TRBV27 and TRBJ1-2; 9 bases map to TRBD1. The V gene's germline CDR1 is MNHEY and CDR2 SMNVEV (reference sequence). The CDR3 is 13 amino acids. Trimming at V came to 6 bases and at J to 1 base, leaving 0 bases not matched to a gene. This CDR3 reads CASRGQGNYGYTF. The CDR3 DNA sequence: TGTGCCAGCAGGGGACAGGGTAACTATGGCTACACCTTC.

J is TRBJ2-1 and V is TRBV5-1, with TRBD2 matching 8 bases. The CDR3 has 15 residues. The germline gives CDR1 SGHRS, CDR2 YFSETQ. V lost 7 bases and J lost 7; bases outside the gene matches: 13. This chain's CDR3 is CASGMSGSARNEQFF. The CDR3 DNA follows: TGCGCCAGCGGTATGAGCGGGAGTGCGCGAAATGAGCAGTTCTTC.

V usage is TRBV6-4 and J usage is TRBJ2-2; possible D gene TRBD2, 6 bases. CDR3 length equals 16 residues. Germline CDR1 MRHNA, CDR2 SNTAGT. V lost 3 bases and J lost 0, with 11 bases in between. The CDR3 nucleotides are TGTGCCAGCAGTGATAACGGGGGAGCGAACACCGGGGAGCTGTTTTTT. This translates into CASSDNGGANTGELFF.

The table lists this clone with a count of one. Different DNA sequences within this sample yield the same CDR3. V usage is TRBV18 and J usage is TRBJ2-3; 8 positions match TRBD1. The CDR3 sequence is 15 residues long. J gave up 1 base and V 0 bases, and 0 bases lay outside the gene matches. CDR1 KGHSH and CDR2 LQKENI come from the germline V gene. The CDR3 sequence: CASSPPTGGTDTQYF. CDR3 bases: TGTGCCAGCTCACCACCGACAGGGGGCACAGATACGCAGTATTTT.

V usage is TRBV15 and J usage is TRBJ2-3; 8 nucleotides line up with TRBD1. Losses at the gene ends were 1 base for V and 0 bases for J; bases not matched to a gene: 3. Germline values: CDR1 LNHNV, CDR2 YYDKDF (reference sequence). This CDR3 has 16 amino acids. CDR3 loop: CATSRGQGISTDTQYF. CDR3 DNA: TGTGCCACCAGCAGAGGACAGGGGATTAGCACAGATACGCAGTATTTT.

The genes are TRBV2 and TRBJ2-2, with D possibly TRBD1 on 5 matching bases. CDR3 length: 16 residues. CDR1 and CDR2 from the germline V gene are SNHLY and FYNNEI. V was cut by 6 bases and J by 2 bases, with 16 bases left in between. The CDR3 DNA is TGTGCCAGCAGCAACCCACGACAGATAAACACCGGGGAGCTGTTTTTT. Translating gives CASSNPRQINTGELFF.

The chain carries TRBV6-6 and TRBJ2-4; D remains unclear. Germline CDR1 and CDR2: MNHNY and SVGAGI (reference sequence). Between the trimmed V and J ends, which lost 2 bases and 0 bases, there was a span of 8 bases. The CDR3 length is 15 residues. The CDR3 DNA reads as TGTGCCAGCAGTTACGACTCGCTAGCCAAAAACATTCAGTACTTC. It yields the protein CASSYDSLAKNIQYF.